Included here is one T cell receptor (beta chain) sequence, with context. This sample is part of a study of blood T cell repertoires in COVID-19. Whole-study context: Some COVID-19 samples were acute and others convalescent; all came from the United States, Italy and Spain. From T cells, B-cell-depleted T cells, or PBMCs came the material, which was cDNA or gDNA.

Under the authors' procedure: Reference gene primers were amplified, and this amplification served to estimate nucleated cell counts. Only in-frame clones appear in the TCRdb table, and some are missing; sequencing was by immunoSEQ multiplex PCR. V, J and clone size are those of that table, while D and trimming were read from the DNA. The sample shows fewer than 95,000 clones, roughly 88% of them seen only once. Input material: peripheral blood. The receptor's source is a man in his fifties or sixties with acute or convalescent COVID-19.

In nucleotides, the CDR3 is TGTGCCAGCAGTGAAACTGGACAGAGCAATCAGCCCCAGCATTTT. It is translated as CASSETGQSNQPQHF. V and J are TRBV2 and TRBJ1-5; TRBD1 might be the D (6 bases). The CDR3 runs to 15 residues. Trimming took off 2 bases at V and 1 base at J, with 9 bases between the two ends. Looked up from germline, CDR1 is SNHLY and CDR2 is FYNNEI. The variable domain in full, with the rest retrieved from reference TRBV2 and TRBJ1-5, is EPEVTQTPSHQVTQMGQEVILRCVPISNHLYFYWYRQILGQKVEFLVSFYNNEISEKSEIFDDQFSVERPDGSNFTLKIRSTKLEDSAMYFCASSETGQSNQPQHFGDGTRLSIL.